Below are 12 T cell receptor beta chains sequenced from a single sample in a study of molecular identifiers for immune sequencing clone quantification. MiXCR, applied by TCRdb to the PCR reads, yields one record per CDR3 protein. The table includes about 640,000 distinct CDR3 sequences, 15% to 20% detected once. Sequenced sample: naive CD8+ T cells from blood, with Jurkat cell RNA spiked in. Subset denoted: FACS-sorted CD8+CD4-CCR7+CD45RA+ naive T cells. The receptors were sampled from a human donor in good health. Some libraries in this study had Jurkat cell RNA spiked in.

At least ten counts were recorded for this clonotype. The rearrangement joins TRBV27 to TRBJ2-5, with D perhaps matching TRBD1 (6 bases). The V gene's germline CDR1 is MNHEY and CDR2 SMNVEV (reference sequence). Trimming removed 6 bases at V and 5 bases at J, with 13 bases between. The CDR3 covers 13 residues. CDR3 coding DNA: TGTGCCAGCAGGGACAGTTCGGAGGAGACCCAGTACTTC. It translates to CASRDSSEETQYF.

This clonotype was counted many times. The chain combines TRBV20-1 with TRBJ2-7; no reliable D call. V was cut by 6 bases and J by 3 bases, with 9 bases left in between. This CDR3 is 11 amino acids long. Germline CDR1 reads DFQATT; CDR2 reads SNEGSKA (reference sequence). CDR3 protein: CSATGYYEQYF. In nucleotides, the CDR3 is TGCAGTGCCACCGGATACTACGAGCAGTACTTC.

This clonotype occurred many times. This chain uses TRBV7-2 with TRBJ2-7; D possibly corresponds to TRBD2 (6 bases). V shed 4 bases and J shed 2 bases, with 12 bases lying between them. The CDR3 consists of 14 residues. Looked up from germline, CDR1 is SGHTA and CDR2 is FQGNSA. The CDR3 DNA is TGTGCCAGCAGCTCCGCGGGGCCCACCTACGAGCAGTACTTC. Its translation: CASSSAGPTYEQYF. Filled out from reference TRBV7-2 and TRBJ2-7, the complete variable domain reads GAGVSQSPSNKVTEKGKDVELRCDPISGHTALYWYRQSLGQGLEFLIYFQGNSAPDKSGLPSDRFSAERTGGSVSTLTIQRTQQEDSAVYLCASSSAGPTYEQYFGPGTRLTVT.

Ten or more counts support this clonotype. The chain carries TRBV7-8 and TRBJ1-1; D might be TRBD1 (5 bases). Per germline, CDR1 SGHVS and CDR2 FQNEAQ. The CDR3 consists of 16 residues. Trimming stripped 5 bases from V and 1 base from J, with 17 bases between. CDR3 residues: CASSLDWGRPNTEAFF. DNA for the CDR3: TGTGCCAGCAGCCTCGATTGGGGCAGGCCGAACACTGAAGCTTTCTTT. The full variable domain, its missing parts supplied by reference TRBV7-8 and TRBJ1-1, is GAGVSQSPRYKVAKRGQDVALRCDPISGHVSLFWYQQALGQGPEFLTYFQNEAQLDKSGLPSDRFFAERPEGSVSTLKIQRTQQEDSAVYLCASSLDWGRPNTEAFFGQGTRLTVV.

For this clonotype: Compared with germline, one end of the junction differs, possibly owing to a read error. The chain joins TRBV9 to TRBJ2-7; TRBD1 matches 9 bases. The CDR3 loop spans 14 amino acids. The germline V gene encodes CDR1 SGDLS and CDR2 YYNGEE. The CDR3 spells CASSAGTGTYGQYF. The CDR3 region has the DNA TGTGCCAGCAGCGCCGGGACAGGGACCTACGGGCAGTACTTC.

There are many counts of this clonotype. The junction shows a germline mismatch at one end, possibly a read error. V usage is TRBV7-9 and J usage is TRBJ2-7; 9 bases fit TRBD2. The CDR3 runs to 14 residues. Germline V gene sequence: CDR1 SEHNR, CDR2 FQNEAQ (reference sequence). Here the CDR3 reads CASSLAGNGYEQYF. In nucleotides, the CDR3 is TGTGCCAGCAGCCTAGCGGGAAACGGTTACGAGCAGTACTTC.

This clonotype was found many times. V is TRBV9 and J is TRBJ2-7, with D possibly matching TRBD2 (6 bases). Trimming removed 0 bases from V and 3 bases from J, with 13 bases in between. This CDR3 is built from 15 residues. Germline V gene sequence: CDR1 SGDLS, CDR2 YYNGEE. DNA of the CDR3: TGTGCCAGCAGCGTAGCACCGGGAGAGGTCTACGAGCAGTACTTC. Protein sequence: CASSVAPGEVYEQYF.

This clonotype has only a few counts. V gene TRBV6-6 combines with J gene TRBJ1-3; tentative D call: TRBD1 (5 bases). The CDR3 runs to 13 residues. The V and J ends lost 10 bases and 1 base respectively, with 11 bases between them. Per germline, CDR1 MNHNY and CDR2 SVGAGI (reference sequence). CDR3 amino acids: CATAGFSGNTIYF. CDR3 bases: TGTGCCACCGCAGGGTTTTCTGGAAACACCATATATTTT.

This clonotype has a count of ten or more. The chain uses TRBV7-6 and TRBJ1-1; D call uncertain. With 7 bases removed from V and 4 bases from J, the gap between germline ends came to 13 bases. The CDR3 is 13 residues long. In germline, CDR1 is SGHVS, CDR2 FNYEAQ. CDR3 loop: CASTPTVSTEAFF. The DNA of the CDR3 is TGTGCCAGCACTCCCACGGTGTCCACTGAAGCTTTCTTT. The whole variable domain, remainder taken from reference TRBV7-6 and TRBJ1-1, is GAGVSQSPRYKVTKRGQDVALRCDPISGHVSLYWYRQALGQGPEFLTYFNYEAQQDKSGLPNDRFSAERPEGSISTLTIQRTEQRDSAMYRCASTPTVSTEAFFGQGTRLTVV.

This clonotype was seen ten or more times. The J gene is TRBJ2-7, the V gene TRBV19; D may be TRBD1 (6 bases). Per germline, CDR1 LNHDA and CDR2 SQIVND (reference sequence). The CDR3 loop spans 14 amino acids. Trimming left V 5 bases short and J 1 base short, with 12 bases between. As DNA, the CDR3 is TGTGCCAGTAGTTCCGCCACAGGGTCCTACGAGCAGTACTTC. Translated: CASSSATGSYEQYF. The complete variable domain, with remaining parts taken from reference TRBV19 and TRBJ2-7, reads DGGITQSPKYLFRKEGQNVTLSCEQNLNHDAMYWYRQDPGQGLRLIYYSQIVNDFQKGDIAEGYSVSREKKESFPLTVTSAQKNPTAFYLCASSSATGSYEQYFGPGTRLTVT.

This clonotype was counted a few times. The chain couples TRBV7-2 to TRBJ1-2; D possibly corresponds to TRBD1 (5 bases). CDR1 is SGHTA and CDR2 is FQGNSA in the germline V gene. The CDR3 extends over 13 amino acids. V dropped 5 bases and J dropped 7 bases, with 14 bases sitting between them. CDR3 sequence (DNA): TGTGCCAGCAGCCCTATACCCGACAGTGGCTACACCTTC. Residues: CASSPIPDSGYTF.

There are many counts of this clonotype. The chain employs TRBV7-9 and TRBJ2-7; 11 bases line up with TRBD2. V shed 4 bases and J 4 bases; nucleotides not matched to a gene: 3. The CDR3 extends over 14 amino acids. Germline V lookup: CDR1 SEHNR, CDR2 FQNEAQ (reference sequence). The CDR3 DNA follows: TGTGCCAGCAGCTACACTAGCGGGAGTTACGAGCAGTACTTC. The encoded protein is CASSYTSGSYEQYF. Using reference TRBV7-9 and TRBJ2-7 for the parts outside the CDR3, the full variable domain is DTGVSQNPRHKITKRGQNVTFRCDPISEHNRLYWYRQTLGQGPEFLTYFQNEAQLEKSRLLSDRFSAERPKGSFSTLEIQRTEQGDSAMYLCASSYTSGSYEQYFGPGTRLTVT.